Here is one TCR beta chain with its context. The sample belongs to a study of blood T cell repertoires in COVID-19. On the study more broadly: The United States, Italy and Spain supplied acute and convalescent COVID-19 samples. Nucleic acid was either cDNA or gDNA, and it came from T cells, B-cell-depleted T cells, or PBMCs.

This CDR3 spans 13 amino acids. Germline values: CDR1 MDHEN, CDR2 SYDVKM. V lost 11 bases, J lost 2 bases, and 8 bases stayed unmatched. As originally analysed: The assay estimated nucleated cells by amplifying reference gene primers. Sequenced by immunoSEQ multiplex PCR; TCRdb stores in-frame clones only, minus some. The D gene and trimming were derived from the DNA, and the V and J assignments and clone size from that table. The sample lists just under 65,000 clones; 65% to 85% were seen once. This chain joins TRBV28 and TRBJ2-7, with TRBD2 matching 8 bases. This TCR came from a human donor in a cohort sampled during active COVID-19. Sequencing used peripheral blood. CDR3 DNA: TGTGCCGCAAGGACTAGCTTAGCCTACGAGCAGTACTTC. It translates to CAARTSLAYEQYF.